A selection of T cell receptor beta chains follows, all from one sample in a study of shared clonotypes between healthy human individuals. Generated by immunoSEQ multiplex PCR, the TCRdb table keeps only in-frame clones and is missing some. The sample contains approximately 2.4 million clones, approximately 94% of which appear only once. Sequencing used naive CD4+ T cells sorted from blood. The receptors were gathered from a man aged 18 to 35 in good health. CDR3s include the opening cysteine and the closing phenylalanine or tryptophan. D genes are given only for firm matches.

NA	TRBV4-1	TRBJ1-4	CASSQVRVLEKLFF
NA	TRBV30	TRBJ1-1	CAWSGKGYTEAFF
NA	TRBV7-8	TRBJ1-6	CASSLGPISSYNSPLHF
NA	TRBV19	TRBJ1-6	CASSMNPGTPNSPLHF
NA	TRBV4-3	TRBJ1-1	CASSQEGGGSTEAFF
TRBD2	TRBV2	TRBJ2-1	CASSATSGSFGEQFF
NA	TRBV7-3	TRBJ2-2	CASSRNVQGSRTGELFF
TRBD2	TRBV6-5	TRBJ2-1	CASSYSKPRGGNEQFF
NA	TRBV4-3	TRBJ1-2	CASSQDWRNNYGYTF
NA	TRBV28	TRBJ2-7	CASTDRSYSYEQYF
TRBD1	TRBV4-1	TRBJ1-6	CASSQAGTVNSPLHF
NA	TRBV5-1	TRBJ2-2	CASSPRQANTGELFF
NA	TRBV11-3	TRBJ1-3	CASSTEGNTIYF
TRBD2	TRBV13	TRBJ2-5	CASSSLLGGPYGTQYF
NA	TRBV5-8	TRBJ1-6	CASSLEHGRDNSPLHF
TRBD1	TRBV6-5	TRBJ2-7	CASSYSGTGIHEQYF
NA	TRBV6-6	TRBJ2-2	CASSSFAANTGELFF